This is a list of T cell receptor beta chains from one sample in a study of T cells after yellow fever vaccination. TCRdb recomputed calls from the 5' RACE reads with MiXCR, one row per CDR3 protein. The table records some 54,000 distinct CDR3 sequences, 5% to 8.5% of them present only once. The sample was CD8+ T cells not binding an NS4B(214-222) dextramer, sorted from PBMCs, taken roughly 47 days after the first yellow fever vaccination. The receptors were gathered from a man aged 18 to 30 who received the YFV17D yellow fever vaccine. CDR3s include the opening cysteine and the closing phenylalanine or tryptophan. A D gene is named only where the DNA matches it firmly. Clone size, where shown, is once, few, many, or a class for clones that have expanded.

>TRBJ2-5|.|TRBV25-1|17|.
CASSPTRTGDLQETQYF
TGTGCCAGCAGCCCCACGAGGACGGGGGACCTCCAAGAGACCCAGTACTTC
>TRBJ2-1|TRBD2|TRBV3-1|18|.
CASSTRLAGGIIYNEQFF
TGTGCCAGCAGCACCCGACTAGCGGGGGGCATCATCTACAATGAGCAGTTCTTC
>TRBJ2-1|TRBD2|TRBV3-1|16|.
CASSQDPGTSGNEQFF
TGTGCCAGCAGCCAAGACCCCGGGACTAGCGGCAATGAGCAGTTCTTC
>TRBJ1-1|.|TRBV20-1|14|few
CSARDRYMNTEAFF
TGCAGTGCTAGAGATCGTTATATGAACACTGAAGCTTTCTTT
>TRBJ1-6|.|TRBV20-1|14|.
CSAPRLSYNSPLHF
TGCAGTGCTCCTAGATTATCTTATAATTCACCCCTCCACTTT
>TRBJ2-1|TRBD2|TRBV12-3/TRBV12-4|15|.
CASSHPQRGVNEQFF
TGTGCCAGCAGCCACCCCCAGCGGGGGGTCAATGAGCAGTTCTTC
>TRBJ2-3|.|TRBV9|17|.
CASSESPAQDSGDTQYF
TGTGCCAGCAGCGAGAGCCCCGCTCAGGACTCCGGAGATACGCAGTATTTT
>TRBJ2-1|.|TRBV7-6|17|many
CASSSPSSGTSYNEQFF
TGTGCCAGCAGCTCACCCAGCTCAGGGACCTCCTACAATGAGCAGTTCTTC
>TRBJ2-5|TRBD2|TRBV7-9|14|many
CASRGTSGQETQYF
TGTGCCAGCAGAGGGACTAGCGGTCAAGAGACCCAGTACTTC
>TRBJ2-1|TRBD2|TRBV20-1|17|few
CCARTGAPSGDGTEQFF
TGCTGTGCTAGAACTGGGGCACCTAGCGGGGATGGAACGGAGCAGTTCTTC
>TRBJ1-5|.|TRBV5-1|15|.
CASSFLPGSNQPQHF
TGCGCCAGCAGCTTCCTCCCGGGAAGCAATCAGCCCCAGCATTTT
>TRBJ1-2|TRBD1|TRBV20-1|15|few
CSARDWDREKNGYTF
TGCAGTGCTAGAGACTGGGACAGGGAGAAGAATGGCTACACCTTC
>TRBJ1-1|.|TRBV7-6|14|few
CASSLPKGGTEAFF
TGTGCCAGCAGCTTACCGAAGGGGGGAACTGAAGCTTTCTTT
>TRBJ1-6|.|TRBV28|16|many
CASSPWTVLINSPLHF
TGTGCCAGCAGTCCCTGGACAGTTTTGATTAATTCACCCCTCCACTTT
>TRBJ2-1|.|TRBV11-3|18|.
CASSSSYLKRAAYNEQFF
TGTGCCAGCAGTTCCTCCTACCTAAAGCGGGCAGCCTACAATGAGCAGTTCTTC
>TRBJ1-2|.|TRBV30|12|.
CDWSFPVYGYTF
TGTGACTGGAGTTTTCCCGTTTATGGCTACACCTTC
>TRBJ1-5|.|TRBV27|14|.
CASSYYGEGQPQHF
TGTGCCAGCAGTTATTACGGGGAGGGTCAGCCCCAGCATTTT
>TRBJ2-7|TRBD1|TRBV7-8|11|few
CARAQGVRQYF
TGTGCCAGGGCACAGGGGGTAAGGCAGTACTTC
>TRBJ2-4|.|TRBV11-2|11|many
CASRNDILSYF
TGTGCCAGCAGAAACGACATTCTTAGTTACTTC
>TRBJ2-2|.|TRBV5-1|14|.
CASSLGWGTGELFF
TGCGCCAGCAGCTTGGGTTGGGGGACCGGGGAGCTGTTTTTT
>TRBJ2-3|.|TRBV10-3|13|many
CAISEAFTDTQYF
TGTGCCATCAGTGAGGCGTTCACAGATACGCAGTATTTT
>TRBJ2-7|.|TRBV11-1|13|.
CASSPGPVYEQYF
TGTGCCAGCAGCCCCGGACCGGTGTACGAGCAGTACTTC
>TRBJ2-7|.|TRBV5-5|16|few
CASSVGTGKVTYEQYF
TGTGCCAGCAGCGTCGGTACAGGGAAAGTCACCTACGAGCAGTACTTC
>TRBJ1-5|.|TRBV6-2/TRBV6-3|15|few
CASSRQDDSNQPQHF
TGTGCCAGCAGTCGACAGGACGATAGCAATCAGCCCCAGCATTTT
>TRBJ1-4|.|TRBV5-1|14|.
CASSFGPLTEKLFF
TGCGCCAGCAGCTTCGGTCCCTTGACGGAAAAACTGTTTTTT
>TRBJ2-7|TRBD2|TRBV4-2|16|medium-sized
CASSQAVAGGPNEQYF
TGTGCCAGCAGCCAAGCCGTAGCGGGGGGGCCCAACGAGCAGTACTTC
>TRBJ2-7|.|TRBV20-1|17|many
CSARGSKGPTGSYEQYF
TGCAGTGCTAGGGGATCGAAGGGCCCGACGGGGTCCTACGAGCAGTACTTC
>TRBJ1-5|.|TRBV6-1|14|many
CASSHGQLNQPQHF
TGTGCCAGCAGTCATGGACAGCTCAATCAGCCCCAGCATTTT
>TRBJ2-1|.|TRBV20-1|12|many
CSARERDREQFF
TGCAGTGCTAGAGAAAGGGATCGGGAGCAGTTCTTC
>TRBJ2-1|TRBD2|TRBV19|16|many
CASSIELAGAYNEQFF
TGTGCCAGTAGTATCGAGTTAGCGGGGGCCTACAATGAGCAGTTCTTC
>TRBJ2-3|.|TRBV4-1|15|many
CASSQEGSGPDTQYF
TGCGCCAGCAGCCAAGAAGGGTCAGGCCCAGATACGCAGTATTTT
>TRBJ2-1|.|TRBV12-3/TRBV12-4|12|.
CASSSSGAEQFF
TGTGCCAGCAGTAGTAGCGGAGCCGAGCAGTTCTTC
>TRBJ1-5|.|TRBV4-1|15|.
CASSRISYSNQPQHF
TGCGCCAGCAGCAGGATATCTTATAGCAATCAGCCCCAGCATTTT
>TRBJ2-7|.|TRBV19|13|.
CASRERARYEQYF
TGTGCCAGCCGCGAGCGGGCCCGCTACGAGCAGTACTTC
>TRBJ1-5|.|TRBV20-1|11|.
CNTMKGRPQHF
TGCAATACGATGAAGGGTAGGCCCCAGCATTTT
>TRBJ2-2|TRBD2|TRBV6-4|14|many
CASSERGDTGELFF
TGTGCCAGCAGTGAGCGGGGGGACACCGGGGAGCTGTTTTTT
>TRBJ1-2|.|TRBV10-3|15|few
CAISEEAAPNYGYTF
TGTGCCATCAGTGAAGAGGCAGCCCCTAACTATGGCTACACCTTC
>TRBJ2-5|.|TRBV7-9|15|many
CASSLGLQFQETQYF
TGTGCCAGCAGCTTAGGTTTACAGTTTCAGGAGACCCAGTACTTC
>TRBJ2-5|TRBD2|TRBV3-1|16|many
CASSHYIAGTQETQYF
TGTGCCAGCAGCCATTATATAGCGGGGACGCAAGAGACCCAGTACTTC
>TRBJ1-1|.|TRBV5-6|12|.
CASSFPGREAFF
TGTGCCAGCAGCTTCCCGGGCCGTGAAGCTTTCTTT
>TRBJ1-1|.|TRBV7-9|13|few
CASSLWTGDEAFF
TGTGCCAGCAGCTTGTGGACGGGCGATGAAGCTTTCTTT
>TRBJ1-3|.|TRBV20-1|14|few
CSARLLGRGNTIYF
TGCAGTGCTAGATTACTGGGCAGGGGAAACACCATATATTTT
>TRBJ1-1|TRBD1|TRBV7-9|14|few
CASSSDRGWTEAFF
TGTGCCAGCAGCTCGGACAGGGGATGGACTGAAGCTTTCTTT
>TRBJ2-1|.|TRBV20-1|13|.
CSARGPQRGVQFF
TGCAGTGCTAGGGGTCCGCAGAGGGGGGTGCAGTTCTTC
>TRBJ1-5|.|TRBV27|16|.
CASSFGRIYSNQPQHF
TGTGCCAGCAGTTTTGGACGTATTTATAGCAATCAGCCCCAGCATTTT
>TRBJ1-6|.|TRBV10-3|15|many
CAISESGVPGSPLHF
TGTGCCATCAGTGAGTCGGGGGTTCCAGGTTCACCCCTCCACTTT
>TRBJ2-1|TRBD1|TRBV6-2/TRBV6-3|15|many
CASSMGQGANNEQFF
TGTGCCAGCAGTATGGGACAGGGGGCAAACAATGAGCAGTTCTTC
>TRBJ2-2|.|TRBV13|14|few
CASSHPDWTGELFF
TGTGCCAGCAGCCACCCGGATTGGACCGGGGAGCTGTTTTTT
>TRBJ2-1|TRBD2|TRBV12-3/TRBV12-4|14|.
CASSTLAGGSEQFF
TGTGCCAGCAGTACACTAGCGGGGGGGTCCGAGCAGTTCTTC
>TRBJ2-5|.|TRBV7-6|13|many
CASSLELLQTQYF
TGTGCCAGCAGCTTAGAACTGCTTCAGACCCAGTACTTC
>TRBJ2-6|.|TRBV27|16|.
CASSLQGPSGANVLTF
TGTGCCAGCAGTTTACAGGGTCCCTCTGGGGCCAACGTCCTGACTTTC
>TRBJ2-2|TRBD2|TRBV19|14|many
CASSAGANTGELFF
TGTGCCAGTTCGGCGGGGGCGAACACCGGGGAGCTGTTTTTT
>TRBJ1-1|.|TRBV9|12|many
CASSAVETEAFF
TGTGCCAGCAGCGCGGTCGAAACTGAAGCTTTCTTT
>TRBJ2-2|TRBD1|TRBV5-5|13|many
CASSLGQEWELFF
TGTGCCAGCAGCCTAGGACAGGAATGGGAGCTGTTTTTT
>TRBJ1-5|TRBD1|TRBV6-4|19|few
CASSDSGTGGRNGNQPQHF
TGTGCCAGCAGTGACTCTGGGACAGGGGGCCGGAATGGCAATCAGCCCCAGCATTTT
>TRBJ2-1|.|TRBV4-1|16|.
CASSQEGSSHANEQFF
TGCGCCAGCAGCCAAGAAGGGTCAAGTCACGCCAATGAGCAGTTCTTC
>TRBJ2-3|.|TRBV19|13|.
CASSPTTSDTQYF
TGTGCCAGTAGTCCGACTACATCAGATACGCAGTATTTT
>TRBJ2-2|.|TRBV4-1|15|.
CASSQDQGNTGELFF
TGCGCCAGCAGCCAAGATCAGGGAAACACCGGGGAGCTGTTTTTT